A single sample gave rise to the 28 T cell receptor beta chains below, sequenced in a study of cytomegalovirus exposure and HLA in healthy donors. Libraries were prepared by immunoSEQ multiplex PCR; TCRdb keeps only in-frame clonotypes and omits some of them. Of roughly 150,000 clones in the sample, roughly four fifths were seen once. The sequencing sample was made of PBMCs. The receptors originated from a man aged 30-40 years in good health and CMV-seropositive.

The V call is TRBV5-6, the J call TRBJ2-7; 9 bases are a match to TRBD2. J was trimmed by 0 bases and V by 4 bases; bases with no gene match: 8. CDR1 is SGHDT, CDR2 YYEEEE, per germline. This CDR3 spans 16 amino acids. The CDR3 is CASSPNSGRSSYEQYF. The CDR3 nucleotides read TGTGCCAGCAGCCCCAATAGCGGGAGAAGCTCCTACGAGCAGTACTTC.

This clone appeared many times. The genes are TRBV27 and TRBJ1-2, with a possible D match to TRBD1 (6 bases). Per germline, CDR1 MNHEY and CDR2 SMNVEV (reference sequence). CDR3 length: 15 residues. Trimming removed 4 bases at V and 0 bases at J, with 12 bases between. The CDR3 spells CASSSLRTANYGYTF. The CDR3 DNA sequence: TGTGCCAGCAGTTCGTTACGGACAGCTAACTATGGCTACACCTTC.

J is TRBJ2-7 and V is TRBV19; 10 bases line up with TRBD2. With 4 bases clipped from V and 12 bases from J, the junction kept 9 bases outside the gene matches. Germline lookup yields CDR1 LNHDA and CDR2 SQIVND (reference sequence). The CDR3 has 13 amino acids. This CDR3 is CASSTISGRALYF. For the CDR3, the DNA is TGTGCCAGTAGTACCATCAGCGGGAGGGCCCTGTACTTC.

The table lists this clone with a count of one. The V call is TRBV2, the J call TRBJ2-3; 13 bases are a match to TRBD2. Germline V lookup: CDR1 SNHLY, CDR2 FYNNEI. V shed 6 bases and J 7 bases; nucleotides not matched to a gene: 10. The CDR3 has 16 residues. The CDR3 DNA reads TGTGCCAGCAGGAAAACGGGACTAGCGGGGCTCCATACGCAGTATTTT. Protein: CASRKTGLAGLHTQYF.

This chain links TRBV27 with TRBJ1-4, with 7 bases fitting TRBD1. Germline CDR1 is MNHEY and CDR2 is SMNVEV (reference sequence). The CDR3 runs to 16 residues. Trimming cost V 5 bases and J 5 bases; bases outside gene matches: 11. CDR3 amino acids: CASSRTPGGRNEKLFF. CDR3 DNA: TGTGCCAGCAGTAGGACCCCAGGGGGGAGGAATGAAAAACTGTTTTTT.

The chain uses TRBV29-1 and TRBJ2-1; tentatively, D is TRBD2 (6 bases). Trimming took 4 bases from V and 8 from J, leaving 15 bases between them. The CDR3 has 13 amino acids. Germline loops: CDR1 SQVTM, CDR2 ANQGSEA. The CDR3 region has the DNA TGCAGCGTTGCGACTAGTGGGGTGGATGAGCAGTTCTTC. Translated: CSVATSGVDEQFF.

The V gene is TRBV6-5, the J gene TRBJ1-3; 7 bases agree with TRBD1. The CDR3 covers 14 residues. Looked up from germline, CDR1 is MNHEY and CDR2 is SVGAGI. The trim removed 5 bases at V and 2 bases at J, leaving 3 bases unmatched. CDR3 protein: CASSEGAAGNTIYF. The DNA for the CDR3 is TGTGCCAGCAGTGAGGGGGCGGCTGGAAACACCATATATTTT.

J is TRBJ1-2 and V is TRBV2; 9 bases are shared with TRBD1. Per the germline V gene, CDR1 is SNHLY and CDR2 is FYNNEI. J was trimmed by 5 bases and V by 6 bases; bases with no gene match: 4. The CDR3 runs 13 residues. The CDR3 DNA is TGTGCCAGCAGAAGGACAGGGGAGTATGGCTACACCTTC. This sequence encodes CASRRTGEYGYTF.

J is TRBJ2-3 and V is TRBV5-4, with D perhaps TRBD2 (5 bases). Germline-derived CDR1 and CDR2 are SGHNT and YYREEE (reference sequence). There are 12 residues in the CDR3. The V and J ends lost 6 bases and 10 bases respectively, with 15 bases between them. The chain's CDR3 is CASNSGEGAQYF. For the CDR3, the DNA is TGTGCCAGCAATTCCGGTGAGGGAGCGCAGTATTTT.

This clone was detected a few times. The V gene is TRBV27, the J gene TRBJ1-2, with 7 bases that match TRBD1. The length of the CDR3 is 14 residues. Germline trimming cut 3 bases from V and 8 bases from J; bases unmatched to any gene: 9. Per germline, CDR1 MNHEY and CDR2 SMNVEV (reference sequence). Here the CDR3 DNA reads TGTGCCAGCAGTTTTGGGGGACAGCCGTACGGCTACACCTTC. Encoded protein: CASSFGGQPYGYTF.

The chain has TRBV9 and TRBJ2-3; 9 positions agree with TRBD2. CDR1 and CDR2 from the germline V gene are SGDLS and YYNGEE. CDR3 length: 17 amino acids. J was trimmed by 4 bases and V by 0 bases; bases with no gene match: 9. The CDR3 loop reads CASSVGRLAGLADTQYF. In DNA form, the CDR3 reads TGTGCCAGCAGCGTAGGAAGGCTAGCGGGACTGGCAGATACGCAGTATTTT.

The chain uses TRBV5-4 and TRBJ2-3, with TRBD1 identical over 7 bases. V dropped 1 base and J dropped 3; count of bases not matched to a gene: 11. From germline, CDR1 is SGHNT and CDR2 YYREEE (reference sequence). CDR3 length: 17 amino acids. CDR3 amino acids: CASSLYRVRGITDTQYF. The CDR3 DNA reads TGTGCCAGCAGCTTGTACCGAGTCAGGGGGATTACAGATACGCAGTATTTT.

The chain combines TRBV5-1 with TRBJ2-1, with 10 bases fitting TRBD2. The J segment lost 3 bases and the V segment lost 4 bases, leaving 7 bases of the junction unmatched. The CDR3 extends over 16 amino acids. In germline, CDR1 is SGHRS, CDR2 YFSETQ. The CDR3 loop reads CASSPSGSVVYNEQFF. The CDR3 DNA is TGCGCCAGCAGCCCTAGCGGGAGTGTCGTCTACAATGAGCAGTTCTTC.

V is TRBV5-1 and J is TRBJ1-5, with TRBD1 identical over 9 bases. The CDR3 is made up of 14 amino acids. CDR1 is SGHRS, CDR2 YFSETQ, per germline. Losses at the gene ends were 3 bases for V and 6 bases for J; bases not matched to a gene: 4. CDR3 loop: CASSSGTGRQPQHF. The CDR3, as DNA: TGCGCCAGCAGCTCAGGGACAGGGCGTCAGCCCCAGCATTTT. Full variable domain (rest looked up from reference TRBV5-1 and TRBJ1-5): KAGVTQTPRYLIKTRGQQVTLSCSPISGHRSVSWYQQTPGQGLQFLFEYFSETQRNKGNFPGRFSGRQFSNSRSEMNVSTLELGDSALYLCASSSGTGRQPQHFGDGTRLSIL.

This chain uses TRBV15 with TRBJ2-5, with D possibly being TRBD1 (6 bases). Germline CDR1 and CDR2: LNHNV and YYDKDF (reference sequence). This CDR3 has 13 amino acids. Between the trimmed V and J ends, which lost 0 bases and 4 bases, there was a span of 6 bases. The CDR3 sequence: CATSREQGETQYF. The CDR3 DNA follows: TGTGCCACCAGCAGAGAACAGGGAGAGACCCAGTACTTC.

V is TRBV6-5 and J is TRBJ2-7, with D possibly matching TRBD2 (5 bases). The CDR3 extends over 12 amino acids. CDR1 and CDR2 (germline): MNHEY, SVGAGI. V dropped 11 bases and J dropped 0 bases, with 11 bases sitting between them. CDR3 in DNA: TGTGCCGTCGGGCGGGTCTCCTACGAGCAGTACTTC. This gives the protein CAVGRVSYEQYF.

The chain employs TRBV6-5 and TRBJ2-1, with D possibly being TRBD1 (5 bases). V was pared by 0 bases and J by 8 bases, with 11 bases between. CDR3 length equals 14 residues. The V gene's germline CDR1 is MNHEY and CDR2 SVGAGI. The CDR3 DNA follows: TGTGCCAGCAGTTACTCAGGGGAAGCCCATGAGCAGTTCTTC. This codes for CASSYSGEAHEQFF.

In this sample, this clone turned up once. The V call is TRBV5-4, the J call TRBJ1-2; weak D call: TRBD1 (5 bases). The CDR3 loop spans 12 amino acids. The V end lost 4 bases, the J end lost 7 bases, and 11 bases lay between the germline ends. Per germline, CDR1 SGHNT and CDR2 YYREEE (reference sequence). The CDR3 DNA is TGTGCCAGCAGCCCCGACAGCTCTGGCTACACCTTC. Encoded protein: CASSPDSSGYTF.

This chain links TRBV9 with TRBJ1-4; 7 positions match TRBD1. The CDR3 is 15 amino acids. CDR1 SGDLS and CDR2 YYNGEE come from the germline V gene. The V and J ends lost 4 bases and 5 bases, in that order; junction bases with no gene match: 8. CDR3 in amino acids: CASSSGGTANEKLFF. CDR3 nucleotide sequence: TGTGCCAGCAGCTCAGGGGGGACAGCGAATGAAAAACTGTTTTTT.

This clone was recorded a few times. The chain recombines TRBV7-3 with TRBJ1-1; the match to TRBD1 covers 8 bases. The CDR3 sequence is 16 residues long. The V gene end was trimmed by 0 bases and the J gene end by 5 bases; junction bases not matched to a gene: 8. Looked up from germline, CDR1 is SGHTA and CDR2 is FQGTGA. DNA of the CDR3: TGTGCCAGCAGCTTAACGGGGGCAGGGGGCTATACTGAAGCTTTCTTT. Its protein is CASSLTGAGGYTEAFF.

The V gene is TRBV10-3, the J gene TRBJ1-2; no reliable D call. The CDR3 loop spans 12 amino acids. CDR1 is ENHRY, CDR2 SYGVKD, per germline. V was pared by 3 bases and J by 8 bases, with 10 bases between. The CDR3 here is CAISEVVSGYTF. The CDR3 nucleotides read TGTGCCATCAGTGAAGTAGTTTCGGGCTACACCTTC.

This sequence joins TRBV4-1 and TRBJ1-2, with D unresolved. This CDR3 has 17 amino acids. In germline, CDR1 is MGHRA, CDR2 YSYEKL. Trimming pared 0 bases from V and 3 bases from J, leaving 17 bases between. The CDR3 is CASSQDGGGTVDYGYTF. In DNA form, the CDR3 reads TGCGCCAGCAGCCAAGATGGAGGCGGAACTGTGGACTATGGCTACACCTTC.

The chain is built from TRBV2 and TRBJ2-7, with 9 nucleotides matching TRBD2. Germline CDR1 reads SNHLY; CDR2 reads FYNNEI. The J segment lost 6 bases and the V segment lost 3 bases, leaving 9 bases of the junction unmatched. The CDR3 has 15 amino acids. CDR3 in amino acids: CASSDYSGGQSEQYF. The CDR3 DNA is TGTGCCAGCAGTGACTATAGCGGGGGCCAGAGCGAGCAGTACTTC.

V is TRBV5-1 and J is TRBJ2-7; D is possibly TRBD1 (5 bases). The CDR3 has 14 amino acids. Germline CDR1 SGHRS, CDR2 YFSETQ. Trimming pared 5 bases from V and 4 bases from J, leaving 16 bases between. In DNA form, the CDR3 reads TGCGCCAGCAGTTTCGATATTACAGGATACGAGCAGTACTTC. This encodes CASSFDITGYEQYF.

This chain joins TRBV29-1 and TRBJ2-1; 14 bases match TRBD2. Germline values: CDR1 SQVTM, CDR2 ANQGSEA. With 6 bases clipped from V and 0 bases from J, the junction kept 7 bases outside the gene matches. The length of the CDR3 is 17 residues. The CDR3 DNA is TGCAGCGTAAATGGACTAGCGGGAGGCAGCTCCTACAATGAGCAGTTCTTC. Its translation: CSVNGLAGGSSYNEQFF.

This clone was observed a handful of times. The chain links TRBV2 to TRBJ1-2; the D gene is possibly TRBD1 (5 bases). This CDR3 has 14 residues. The germline V gene has CDR1 SNHLY and CDR2 FYNNEI. The ends were cut back, 3 bases at V and 3 bases at J, with 11 bases in the middle. The CDR3 sequence is CASSDQGRDYGYTF. The CDR3 nucleotides are TGTGCCAGCAGTGACCAGGGCAGGGACTATGGCTACACCTTC.

The J gene is TRBJ2-2, the V gene TRBV9; D is perhaps TRBD1 (5 bases). The CDR3 covers 18 residues. Trimming took off 0 bases at V and 4 bases at J, with 19 bases between the two ends. The germline V gene encodes CDR1 SGDLS and CDR2 YYNGEE. The CDR3 here is CASSVGPRVSISTGELFF. As DNA, the CDR3 is TGTGCCAGCAGCGTAGGGCCCAGGGTCTCGATTTCCACCGGGGAGCTGTTTTTT.

V and J are TRBV5-4 and TRBJ2-1; 7 positions match TRBD1. The V gene's germline CDR1 is SGHNT and CDR2 YYREEE (reference sequence). The CDR3 consists of 15 residues. V trimming: 7 bases; J trimming: 1 base; junction bases outside the gene matches: 8. In DNA, the CDR3 is TGTGCCAGCTTCTCAGGACAGGCGTCCTACAATGAGCAGTTCTTC. Translated: CASFSGQASYNEQFF.